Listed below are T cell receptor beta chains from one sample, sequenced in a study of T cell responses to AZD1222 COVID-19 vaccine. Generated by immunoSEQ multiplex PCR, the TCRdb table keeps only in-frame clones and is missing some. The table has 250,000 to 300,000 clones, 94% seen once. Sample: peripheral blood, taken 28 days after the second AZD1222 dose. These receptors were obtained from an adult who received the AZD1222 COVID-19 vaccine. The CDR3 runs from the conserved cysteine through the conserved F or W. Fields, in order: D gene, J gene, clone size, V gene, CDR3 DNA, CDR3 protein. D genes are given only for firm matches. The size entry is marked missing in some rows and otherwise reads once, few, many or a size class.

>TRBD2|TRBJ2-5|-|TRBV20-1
TGCAGTGCCTCGGGGGGGACCCAGTACTTC
CSASGGTQYF
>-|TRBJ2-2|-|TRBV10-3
TGTGCCATCAGGGGGTGGGATGGGCCGAACACCGGGGAGCTGTTTTTT
CAIRGWDGPNTGELFF
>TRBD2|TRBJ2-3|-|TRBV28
TGTGCCAGCAGCCTAGCGGGGGCCGGGGCAGATACGCAGTATTTT
CASSLAGAGADTQYF
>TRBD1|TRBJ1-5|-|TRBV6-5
TGTGCCAGCACTACAGGGGTTAGCAATCAGCCCCAGCATTTT
CASTTGVSNQPQHF
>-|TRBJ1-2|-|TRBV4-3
TGCGCCAGCAGCCAAGAGGTAGGGGAGGGCGTCTATGGCTACACCTTC
CASSQEVGEGVYGYTF
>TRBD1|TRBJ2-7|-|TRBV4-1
TGCGCCAGCAGCCCACGACAGGGCTCCTACGAGCAGTACTTC
CASSPRQGSYEQYF
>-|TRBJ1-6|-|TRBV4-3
TGCGCCAGCAGCCCAAGGGTGCAGTCCGATTCACCCCTCCACTTT
CASSPRVQSDSPLHF
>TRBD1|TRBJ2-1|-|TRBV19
TGTGCCAGTAGCATGACAGGGGGCTCCTACAATGAGCAGTTCTTC
CASSMTGGSYNEQFF
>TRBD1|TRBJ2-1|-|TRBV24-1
TGTGCCACCAGTGATTATACAGGGGTCTCCTACAATGAGCAGTTCTTC
CATSDYTGVSYNEQFF
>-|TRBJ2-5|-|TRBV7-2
TGTGCCAGCAGCATTAGACGGGGAGAGACCCAGTACTTC
CASSIRRGETQYF
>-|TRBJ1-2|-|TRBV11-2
TGTGCCATCACGAGGGTCCCTTCAAGTGGCTACACCTTC
CAITRVPSSGYTF
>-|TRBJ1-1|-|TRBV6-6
TGTGCCAGCAGCCCCGCTTCCATGAACACTGAAGCTTTCTTT
CASSPASMNTEAFF
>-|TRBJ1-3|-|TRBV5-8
TGTGCCAGCAGCCTGCCGATATTTGGAAACACCATATATTTT
CASSLPIFGNTIYF
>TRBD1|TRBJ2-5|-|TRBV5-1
TGCGCCAGCAGACCTGACAGGGGGGAGACCCAGTACTTC
CASRPDRGETQYF
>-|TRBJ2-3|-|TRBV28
TGTGCCAGCAGTTTGGGGGGGCTTGATACGCAGTATTTT
CASSLGGLDTQYF
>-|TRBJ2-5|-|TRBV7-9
TGTGCCAGCTCTGAGGCGGAAGGGGGAGAGACCCAGTACTTC
CASSEAEGGETQYF
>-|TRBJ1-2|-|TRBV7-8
TGTGCCAGCAGCTTATCAGGGGATCATGGCTACACCTTC
CASSLSGDHGYTF
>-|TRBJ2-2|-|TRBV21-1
TGTGCCAGCAGCGGGACAGGAGACACCGGGGAGCTGTTTTTT
CASSGTGDTGELFF
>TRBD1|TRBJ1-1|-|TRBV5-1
TGCGCCAGCAGCTTGGGGGGGACAGTCACTGAAGCTTTCTTT
CASSLGGTVTEAFF
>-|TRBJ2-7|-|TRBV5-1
TGCGCCAGCAGCCAGGGAACCTTAGGGGAGCAGTACTTC
CASSQGTLGEQYF
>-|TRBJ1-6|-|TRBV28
TGTGCCAGCAGTTTAGGGGCCAATAATTCACCCCTCCACTTT
CASSLGANNSPLHF
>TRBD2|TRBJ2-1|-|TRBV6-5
TGTGCCGCTCAGGCGGGGGACTCCTACAATGAGCAGTTCTTC
CAAQAGDSYNEQFF
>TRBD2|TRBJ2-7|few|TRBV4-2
TGTGCCAGCAGCCCCCTGGAGGCTAGCGGGATGGCTAGCTACGAGCAGTACTTC
CASSPLEASGMASYEQYF
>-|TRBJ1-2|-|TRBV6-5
TGTGCCACCCGAGAGGGGTCGTTAGGCTACACCTTC
CATREGSLGYTF
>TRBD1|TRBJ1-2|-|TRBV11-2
TGTGCCAGCAGCTTAATTGGGACAGGCTGGACCTTC
CASSLIGTGWTF
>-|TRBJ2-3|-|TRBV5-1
TGCGCCAGCAGCTTTCTGCCCACAGATACGCAGTATTTT
CASSFLPTDTQYF
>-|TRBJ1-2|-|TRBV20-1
TGCAGTGCTAACATTGCCTATGGCTACACCTTC
CSANIAYGYTF
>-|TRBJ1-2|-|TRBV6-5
TGTGCCAGCAGTTACTCGGATTTGGGCTATGGCTACACCTTC
CASSYSDLGYGYTF
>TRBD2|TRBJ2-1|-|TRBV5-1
TGCGCCAGCAGCTTAAGCGGGAGCTCCTACAATGAGCAGTTCTTC
CASSLSGSSYNEQFF